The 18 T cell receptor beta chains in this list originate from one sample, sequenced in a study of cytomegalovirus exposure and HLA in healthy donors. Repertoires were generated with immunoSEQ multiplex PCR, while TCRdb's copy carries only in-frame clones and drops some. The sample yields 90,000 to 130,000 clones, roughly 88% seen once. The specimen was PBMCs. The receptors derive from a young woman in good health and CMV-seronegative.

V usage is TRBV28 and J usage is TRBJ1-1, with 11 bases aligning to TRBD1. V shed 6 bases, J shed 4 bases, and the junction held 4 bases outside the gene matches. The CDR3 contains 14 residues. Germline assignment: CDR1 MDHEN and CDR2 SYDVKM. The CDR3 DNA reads TGTGCCAGCAGGTCCGGGACAGGGGGCACTGAAGCTTTCTTT. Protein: CASRSGTGGTEAFF.

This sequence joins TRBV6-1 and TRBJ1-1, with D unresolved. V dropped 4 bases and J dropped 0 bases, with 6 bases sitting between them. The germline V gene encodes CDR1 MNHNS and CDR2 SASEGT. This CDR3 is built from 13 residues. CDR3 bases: TGTGCCAGCAGTGGCTATTTGAACACTGAAGCTTTCTTT. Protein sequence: CASSGYLNTEAFF.

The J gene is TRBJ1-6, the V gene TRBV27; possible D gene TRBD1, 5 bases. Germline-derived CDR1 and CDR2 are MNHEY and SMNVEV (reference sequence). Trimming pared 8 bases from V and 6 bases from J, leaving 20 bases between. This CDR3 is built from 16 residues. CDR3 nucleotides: TGTGCCAGCCTTGGAACCCCAGGGTACGGTAATTCACCCCTCCACTTT. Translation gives CASLGTPGYGNSPLHF.

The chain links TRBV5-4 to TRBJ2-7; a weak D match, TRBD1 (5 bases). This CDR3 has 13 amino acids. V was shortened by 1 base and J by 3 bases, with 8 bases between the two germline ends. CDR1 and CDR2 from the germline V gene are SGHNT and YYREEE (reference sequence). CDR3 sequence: CASSLSGNYEQYF. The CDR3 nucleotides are TGTGCCAGCAGCTTGTCAGGGAACTACGAGCAGTACTTC.

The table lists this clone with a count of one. CDR3 amino acids: CASSPRGGSLEAFF. Written as DNA, the CDR3 is TGTGCCAGCAGCCCCAGGGGTGGGTCTCTTGAAGCTTTCTTT. This chain joins TRBV9 and TRBJ1-1; D may be TRBD1 (6 bases). The V gene's germline CDR1 is SGDLS and CDR2 YYNGEE. V was pared by 4 bases and J by 7 bases, with 17 bases between. The CDR3 is 14 residues long.

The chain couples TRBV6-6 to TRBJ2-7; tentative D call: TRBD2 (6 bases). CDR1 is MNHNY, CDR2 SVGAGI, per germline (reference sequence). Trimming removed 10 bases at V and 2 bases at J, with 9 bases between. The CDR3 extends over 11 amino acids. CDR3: CATGLAYEQYF. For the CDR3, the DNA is TGTGCCACGGGACTTGCCTACGAGCAGTACTTC.

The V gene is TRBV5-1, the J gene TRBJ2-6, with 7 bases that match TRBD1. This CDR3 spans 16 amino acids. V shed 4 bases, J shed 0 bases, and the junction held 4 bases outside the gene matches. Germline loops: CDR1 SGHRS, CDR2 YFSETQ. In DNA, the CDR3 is TGCGCCAGCAGCGTCGGACAGGCCTCTGGGGCCAACGTCCTGACTTTC. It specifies CASSVGQASGANVLTF.

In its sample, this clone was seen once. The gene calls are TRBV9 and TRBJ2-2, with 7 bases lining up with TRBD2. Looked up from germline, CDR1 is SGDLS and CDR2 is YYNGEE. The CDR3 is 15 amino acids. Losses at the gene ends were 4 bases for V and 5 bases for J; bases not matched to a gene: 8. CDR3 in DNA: TGTGCCAGCAGCCCCCGAAGCGGGATGACCGGGGAGCTGTTTTTT. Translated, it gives CASSPRSGMTGELFF.

CDR3 in amino acids: CASSLRGSYNEQFF. The CDR3 DNA is TGTGCCAGCAGCTTAAGGGGCAGCTACAATGAGCAGTTCTTC. The genes are TRBV7-3 and TRBJ2-1; D is possibly TRBD1 (5 bases). The CDR3 is made up of 14 amino acids. Trimming pared 1 base from V and 3 bases from J, leaving 7 bases between. Germline CDR1 reads SGHTA; CDR2 reads FQGTGA.

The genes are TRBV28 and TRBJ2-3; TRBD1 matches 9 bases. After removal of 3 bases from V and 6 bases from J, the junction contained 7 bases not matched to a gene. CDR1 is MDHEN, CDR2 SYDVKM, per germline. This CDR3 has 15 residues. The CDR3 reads CASSFVGTGRDTQYF. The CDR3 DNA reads TGTGCCAGCAGTTTTGTGGGGACAGGGCGGGATACGCAGTATTTT.

The CDR3: CASSLQGAATGELFF. In nucleotides, the CDR3 is TGTGCCAGCAGCTTGCAGGGGGCAGCCACCGGGGAGCTGTTTTTT. J is TRBJ2-2 and V is TRBV7-6; 8 nucleotides line up with TRBD1. CDR3 length: 15 residues. Germline values: CDR1 SGHVS, CDR2 FNYEAQ. V was pared by 3 bases and J by 4 bases, with 4 bases of the junction left unmatched.

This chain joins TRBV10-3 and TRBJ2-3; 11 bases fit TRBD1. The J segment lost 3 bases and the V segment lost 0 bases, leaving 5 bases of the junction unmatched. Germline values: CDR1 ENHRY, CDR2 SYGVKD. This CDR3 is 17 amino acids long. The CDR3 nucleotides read TGTGCCATCAGTGAGTCGAGGGACAGGGGGGCGACAGATACGCAGTATTTT. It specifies CAISESRDRGATDTQYF.

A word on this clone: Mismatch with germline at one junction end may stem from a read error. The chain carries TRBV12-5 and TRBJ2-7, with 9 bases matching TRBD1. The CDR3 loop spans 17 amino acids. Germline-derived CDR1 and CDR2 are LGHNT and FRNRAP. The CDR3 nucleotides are TGTGCTAGTGGGTTGGGATTCCACTCGACAGGGGGCTACGAGCAGTACTTC. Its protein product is CASGLGFHSTGGYEQYF.

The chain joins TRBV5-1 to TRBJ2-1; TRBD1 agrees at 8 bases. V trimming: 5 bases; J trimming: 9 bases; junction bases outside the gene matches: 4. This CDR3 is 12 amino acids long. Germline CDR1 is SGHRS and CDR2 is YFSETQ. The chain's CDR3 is CASRTGAGEQFF. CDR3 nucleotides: TGCGCCAGCAGGACAGGGGCCGGTGAGCAGTTCTTC.

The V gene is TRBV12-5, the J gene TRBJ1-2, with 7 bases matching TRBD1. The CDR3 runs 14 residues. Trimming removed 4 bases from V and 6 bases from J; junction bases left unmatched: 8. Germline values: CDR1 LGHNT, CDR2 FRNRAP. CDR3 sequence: CASGSGTVFDGYTF. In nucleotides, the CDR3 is TGTGCTAGTGGTTCAGGGACAGTCTTCGATGGCTACACCTTC. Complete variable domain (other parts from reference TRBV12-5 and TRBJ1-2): DARVTQTPRHKVTEMGQEVTMRCQPILGHNTVFWYRQTMMQGLELLAYFRNRAPLDDSGMPKDRFSAEMPDATLATLKIQPSEPRDSAVYFCASGSGTVFDGYTFGSGTRLTVV.

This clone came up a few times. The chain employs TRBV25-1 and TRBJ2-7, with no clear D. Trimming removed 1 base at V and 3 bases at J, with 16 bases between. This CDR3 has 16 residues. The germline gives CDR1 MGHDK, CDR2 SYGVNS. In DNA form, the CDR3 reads TGTGCCAGCAGTGAATTTTATACCTCTACCCTCTACGAGCAGTACTTC. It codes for CASSEFYTSTLYEQYF.

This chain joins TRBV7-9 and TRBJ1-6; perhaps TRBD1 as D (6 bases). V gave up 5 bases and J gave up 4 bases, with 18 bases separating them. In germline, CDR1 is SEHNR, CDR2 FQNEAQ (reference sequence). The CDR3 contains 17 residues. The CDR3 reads CASSQGGWASYNSPLHF. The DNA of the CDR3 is TGTGCCAGCAGCCAAGGGGGATGGGCTAGTTATAATTCACCCCTCCACTTT.

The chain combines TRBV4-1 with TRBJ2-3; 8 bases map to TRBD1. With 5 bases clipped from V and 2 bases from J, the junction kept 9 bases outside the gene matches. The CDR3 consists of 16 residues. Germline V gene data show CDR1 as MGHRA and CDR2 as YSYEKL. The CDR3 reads CASSSTPGQVTDTQYF. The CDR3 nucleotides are TGCGCCAGCAGCTCTACTCCGGGACAGGTCACAGATACGCAGTATTTT.